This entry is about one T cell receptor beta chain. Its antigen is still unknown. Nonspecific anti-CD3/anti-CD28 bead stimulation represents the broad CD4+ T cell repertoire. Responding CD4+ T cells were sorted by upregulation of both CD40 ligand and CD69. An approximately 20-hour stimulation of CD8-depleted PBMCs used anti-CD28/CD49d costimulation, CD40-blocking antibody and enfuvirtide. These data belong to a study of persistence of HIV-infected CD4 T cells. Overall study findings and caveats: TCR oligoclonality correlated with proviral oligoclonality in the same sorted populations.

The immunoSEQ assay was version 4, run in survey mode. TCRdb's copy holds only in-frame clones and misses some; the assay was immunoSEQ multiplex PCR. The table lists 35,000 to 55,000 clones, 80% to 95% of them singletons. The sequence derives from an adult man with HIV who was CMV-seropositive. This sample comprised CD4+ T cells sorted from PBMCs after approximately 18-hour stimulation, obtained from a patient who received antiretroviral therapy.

In DNA, the CDR3 is TGTGCCAGCAGTCTTCTCCACGAGCAGTACTTC. Protein: CASSLLHEQYF. The rearrangement links TRBV12-3 or TRBV12-4 to TRBJ2-7; D remains ambiguous. The germline V and J ends were trimmed by 5 bases and 5 bases, with 7 bases remaining between them. CDR3 length: 11 residues.